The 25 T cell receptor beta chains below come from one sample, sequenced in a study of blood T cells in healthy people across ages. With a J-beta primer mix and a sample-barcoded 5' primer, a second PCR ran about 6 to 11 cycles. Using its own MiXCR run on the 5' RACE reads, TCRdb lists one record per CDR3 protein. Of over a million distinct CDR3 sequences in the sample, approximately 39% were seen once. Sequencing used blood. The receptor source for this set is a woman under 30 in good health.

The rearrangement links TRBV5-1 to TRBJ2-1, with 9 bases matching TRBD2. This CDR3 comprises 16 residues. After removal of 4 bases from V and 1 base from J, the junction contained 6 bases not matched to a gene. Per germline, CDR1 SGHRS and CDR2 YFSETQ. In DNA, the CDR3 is TGCGCCAGCAGCCAAAGCGGGGGGACTTCCTACAATGAGCAGTTCTTC. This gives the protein CASSQSGGTSYNEQFF. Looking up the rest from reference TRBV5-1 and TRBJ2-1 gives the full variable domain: KAGVTQTPRYLIKTRGQQVTLSCSPISGHRSVSWYQQTPGQGLQFLFEYFSETQRNKGNFPGRFSGRQFSNSRSEMNVSTLELGDSALYLCASSQSGGTSYNEQFFGPGTRLTVL.

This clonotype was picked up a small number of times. This CDR3 is CASSPPGTGGAAYGYTF. CDR3 in DNA: TGTGCCAGCAGCCCTCCCGGGACAGGGGGCGCAGCCTATGGCTACACCTTC. The gene calls are TRBV6-2 or TRBV6-3 and TRBJ1-2; 12 nucleotides match TRBD1. J gave up 4 bases and V 6 bases, and 12 bases lay outside the gene matches. Germline V gives CDR1 MNHEY, CDR2 SVGEGT. This CDR3 is built from 17 residues.

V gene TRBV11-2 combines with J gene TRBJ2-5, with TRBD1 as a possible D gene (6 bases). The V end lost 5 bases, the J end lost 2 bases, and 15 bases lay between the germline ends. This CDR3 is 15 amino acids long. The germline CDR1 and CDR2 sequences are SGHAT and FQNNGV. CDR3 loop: CASSAVARGQETQYF. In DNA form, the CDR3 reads TGTGCCAGCAGCGCAGTCGCCAGGGGACAAGAGACCCAGTACTTC.

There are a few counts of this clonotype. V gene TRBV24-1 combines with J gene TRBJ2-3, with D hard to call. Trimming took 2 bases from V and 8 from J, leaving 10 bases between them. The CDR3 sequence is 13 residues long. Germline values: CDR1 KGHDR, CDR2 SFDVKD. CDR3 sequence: CATSDSPSGTQYF. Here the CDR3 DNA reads TGTGCCACCAGTGATTCTCCTTCGGGTACGCAGTATTTT.

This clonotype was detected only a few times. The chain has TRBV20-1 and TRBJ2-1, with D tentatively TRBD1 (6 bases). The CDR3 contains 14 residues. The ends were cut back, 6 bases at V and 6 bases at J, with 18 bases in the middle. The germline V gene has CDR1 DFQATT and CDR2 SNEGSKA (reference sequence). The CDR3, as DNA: TGCAGTGCCCTTGTACAGGGCGGTTTCAATGAGCAGTTCTTC. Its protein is CSALVQGGFNEQFF.

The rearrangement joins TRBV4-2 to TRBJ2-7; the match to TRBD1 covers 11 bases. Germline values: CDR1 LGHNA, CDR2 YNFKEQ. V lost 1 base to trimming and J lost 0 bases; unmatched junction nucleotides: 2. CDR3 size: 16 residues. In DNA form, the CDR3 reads TGTGCCAGCAGCCAAGCCGGGACAGGGGGCTCCTACGAGCAGTACTTC. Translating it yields CASSQAGTGGSYEQYF.

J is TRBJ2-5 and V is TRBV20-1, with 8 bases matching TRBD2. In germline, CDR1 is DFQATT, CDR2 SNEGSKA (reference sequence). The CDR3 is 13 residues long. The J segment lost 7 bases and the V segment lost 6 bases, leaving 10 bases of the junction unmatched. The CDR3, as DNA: TGCAGTGCCAGACGCAGCGGGGGAGGGACCCAGTACTTC. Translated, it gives CSARRSGGGTQYF.

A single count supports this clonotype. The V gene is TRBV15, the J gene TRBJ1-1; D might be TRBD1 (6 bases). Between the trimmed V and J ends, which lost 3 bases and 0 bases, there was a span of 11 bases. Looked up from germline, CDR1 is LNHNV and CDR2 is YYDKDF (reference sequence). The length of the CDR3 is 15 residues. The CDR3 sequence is CATSSRTDMNTEAFF. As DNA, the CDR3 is TGTGCCACCAGCAGCCGGACAGACATGAACACTGAAGCTTTCTTT.

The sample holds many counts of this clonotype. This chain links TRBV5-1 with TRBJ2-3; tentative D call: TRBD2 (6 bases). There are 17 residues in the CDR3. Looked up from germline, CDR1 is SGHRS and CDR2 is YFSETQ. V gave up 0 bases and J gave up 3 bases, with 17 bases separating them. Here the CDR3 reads CASSLDLGGGRTDTQYF. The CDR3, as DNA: TGCGCCAGCAGCTTGGATCTTGGCGGAGGGCGTACAGATACGCAGTATTTT.

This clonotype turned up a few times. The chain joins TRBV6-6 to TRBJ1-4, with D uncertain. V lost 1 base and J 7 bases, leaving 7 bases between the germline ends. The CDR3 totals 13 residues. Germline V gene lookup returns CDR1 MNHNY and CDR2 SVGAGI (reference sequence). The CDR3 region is CASSYWVIEKLFF. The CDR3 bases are TGTGCCAGCAGTTACTGGGTAATTGAAAAACTGTTTTTT.

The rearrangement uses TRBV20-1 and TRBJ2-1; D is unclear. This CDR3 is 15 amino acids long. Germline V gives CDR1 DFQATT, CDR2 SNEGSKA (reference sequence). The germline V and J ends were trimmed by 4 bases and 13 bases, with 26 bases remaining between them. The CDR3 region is CSATIVQRIQETQFF. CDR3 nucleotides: TGCAGTGCTACAATTGTACAGAGAATCCAAGAGACCCAGTTCTTC.

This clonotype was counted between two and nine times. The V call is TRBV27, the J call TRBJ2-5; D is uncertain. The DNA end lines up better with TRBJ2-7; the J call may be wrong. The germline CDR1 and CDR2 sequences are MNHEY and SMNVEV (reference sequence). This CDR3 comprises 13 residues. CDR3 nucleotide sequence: TGTGCCAGCAGTCCCCAAAGCACCTACGAGCAGTACTTC. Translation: CASSPQSTYEQYF.

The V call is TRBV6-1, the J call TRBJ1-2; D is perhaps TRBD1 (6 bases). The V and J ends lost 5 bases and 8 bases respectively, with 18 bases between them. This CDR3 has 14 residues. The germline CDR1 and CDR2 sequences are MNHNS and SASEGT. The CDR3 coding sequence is TGTGCCAGCAGTTTTACAGGGAATGTGCACGGCTACACCTTC. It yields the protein CASSFTGNVHGYTF.

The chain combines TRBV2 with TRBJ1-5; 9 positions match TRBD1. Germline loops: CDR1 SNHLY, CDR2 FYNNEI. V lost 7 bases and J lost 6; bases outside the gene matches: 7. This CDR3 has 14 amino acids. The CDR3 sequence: CASTGTGGSQPQHF. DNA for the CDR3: TGTGCCAGCACCGGAACAGGGGGCTCTCAGCCCCAGCATTTT.

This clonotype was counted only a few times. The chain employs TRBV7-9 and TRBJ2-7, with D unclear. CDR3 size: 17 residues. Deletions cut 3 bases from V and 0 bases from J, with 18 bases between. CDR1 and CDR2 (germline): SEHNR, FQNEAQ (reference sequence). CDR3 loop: CASSFRRSTVSSYEQYF. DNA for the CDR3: TGTGCCAGCAGCTTTAGAAGAAGCACAGTTAGCTCCTACGAGCAGTACTTC.

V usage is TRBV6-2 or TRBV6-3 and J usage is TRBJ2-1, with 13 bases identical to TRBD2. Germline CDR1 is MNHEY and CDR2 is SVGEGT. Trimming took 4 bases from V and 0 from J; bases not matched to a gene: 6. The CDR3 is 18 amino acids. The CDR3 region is CASSLLAGGPSSYNEQFF. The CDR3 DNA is TGTGCCAGCAGTTTACTAGCGGGAGGGCCGAGCTCCTACAATGAGCAGTTCTTC.

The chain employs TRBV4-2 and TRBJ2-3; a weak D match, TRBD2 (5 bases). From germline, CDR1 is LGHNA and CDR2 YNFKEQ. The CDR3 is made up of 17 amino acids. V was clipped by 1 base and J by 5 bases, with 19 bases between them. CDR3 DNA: TGTGCCAGCAGCCAAGGAGAACGGGTTGGAGGAGGAGATACGCAGTATTTT. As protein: CASSQGERVGGGDTQYF.

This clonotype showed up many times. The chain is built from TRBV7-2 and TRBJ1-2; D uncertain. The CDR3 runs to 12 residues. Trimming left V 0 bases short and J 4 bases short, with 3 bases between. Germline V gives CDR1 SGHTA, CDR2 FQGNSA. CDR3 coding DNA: TGTGCCAGCAGCTTAGCGAGCTATGGCTACACCTTC. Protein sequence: CASSLASYGYTF.

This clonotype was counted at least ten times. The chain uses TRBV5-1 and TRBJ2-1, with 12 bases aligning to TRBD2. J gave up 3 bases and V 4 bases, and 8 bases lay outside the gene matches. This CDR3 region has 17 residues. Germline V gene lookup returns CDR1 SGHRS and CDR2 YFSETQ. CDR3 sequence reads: CASSIGSTSGGYNEQFF. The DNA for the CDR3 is TGCGCCAGCAGCATCGGATCGACTAGCGGGGGCTACAATGAGCAGTTCTTC.

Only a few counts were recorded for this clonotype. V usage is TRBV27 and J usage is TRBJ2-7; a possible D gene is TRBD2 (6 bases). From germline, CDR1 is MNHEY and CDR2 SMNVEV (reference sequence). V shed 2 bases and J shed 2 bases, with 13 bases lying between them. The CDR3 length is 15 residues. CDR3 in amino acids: CASSLTAGITYEQYF. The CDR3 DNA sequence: TGTGCCAGCAGTTTAACGGCGGGAATTACCTACGAGCAGTACTTC.

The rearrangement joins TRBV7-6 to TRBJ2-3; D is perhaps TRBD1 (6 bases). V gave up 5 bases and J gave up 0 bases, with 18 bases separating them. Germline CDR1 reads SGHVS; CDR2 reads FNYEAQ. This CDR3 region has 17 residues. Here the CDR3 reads CASSPFLGTPSTDTQYF. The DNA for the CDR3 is TGTGCCAGCAGCCCGTTTCTCGGGACACCTAGCACAGATACGCAGTATTTT.

The CDR3 bases are TGTGCCAGCAGGCGTAGCGGGGGGATAGATGAGCAGTTCTTC. Its translation: CASRRSGGIDEQFF. The chain carries TRBV7-9 and TRBJ2-1, with 10 bases that match TRBD2. Germline V gene data show CDR1 as SEHNR and CDR2 as FQNEAQ (reference sequence). This CDR3 region has 14 residues. V lost 6 bases to trimming and J lost 8 bases; unmatched junction nucleotides: 7.

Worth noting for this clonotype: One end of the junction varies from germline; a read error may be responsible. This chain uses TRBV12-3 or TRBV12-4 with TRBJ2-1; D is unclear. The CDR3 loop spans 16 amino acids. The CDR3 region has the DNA TGTGCCAGCAGTCCACATGCGACCCGCTCCTACAAGGAGCAGTTCTTC. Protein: CASSPHATRSYKEQFF.

Written as DNA, the CDR3 is TGTGCCAGCAGCTTAGGACAGGCGTCAGATACGCAGTATTTT. Its protein is CASSLGQASDTQYF. The chain combines TRBV7-9 with TRBJ2-3, with D possibly TRBD1 on 6 matching bases. Germline CDR1 and CDR2: SEHNR and FQNEAQ (reference sequence). There are 14 residues in the CDR3. With 1 base removed from V and 4 bases from J, the gap between germline ends came to 9 bases.

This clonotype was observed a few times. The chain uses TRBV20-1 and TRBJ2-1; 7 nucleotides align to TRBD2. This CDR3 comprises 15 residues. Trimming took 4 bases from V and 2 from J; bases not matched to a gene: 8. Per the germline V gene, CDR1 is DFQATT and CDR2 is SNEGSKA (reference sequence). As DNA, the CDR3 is TGCAGTGCTACCCCCAGCGGGACCCCCTACAATGAGCAGTTCTTC. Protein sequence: CSATPSGTPYNEQFF.